This section outlines one T cell receptor beta chain sequence together with its context. The sample is drawn from a study of blood T cell repertoires in COVID-19. The CDR3 extends over 12 amino acids. Trimming removed 3 bases from V and 8 bases from J, with 8 bases in between. Germline CDR1 and CDR2: MDHEN and SYDVKM. The repertoire was sequenced with immunoSEQ multiplex PCR; TCRdb's copy has only in-frame clones and lacks some. Here the sample spans some 220,000 clones, around 80% being singletons. This clonotype originated in a woman aged 80 or older with active or convalescent COVID-19. The chain uses TRBV28 and TRBJ1-5, with no clear D. The material sequenced was peripheral blood. The CDR3 sequence: CASSFAVEPQHF. The CDR3 region has the DNA TGTGCCAGCAGTTTTGCGGTCGAGCCCCAGCATTTT.